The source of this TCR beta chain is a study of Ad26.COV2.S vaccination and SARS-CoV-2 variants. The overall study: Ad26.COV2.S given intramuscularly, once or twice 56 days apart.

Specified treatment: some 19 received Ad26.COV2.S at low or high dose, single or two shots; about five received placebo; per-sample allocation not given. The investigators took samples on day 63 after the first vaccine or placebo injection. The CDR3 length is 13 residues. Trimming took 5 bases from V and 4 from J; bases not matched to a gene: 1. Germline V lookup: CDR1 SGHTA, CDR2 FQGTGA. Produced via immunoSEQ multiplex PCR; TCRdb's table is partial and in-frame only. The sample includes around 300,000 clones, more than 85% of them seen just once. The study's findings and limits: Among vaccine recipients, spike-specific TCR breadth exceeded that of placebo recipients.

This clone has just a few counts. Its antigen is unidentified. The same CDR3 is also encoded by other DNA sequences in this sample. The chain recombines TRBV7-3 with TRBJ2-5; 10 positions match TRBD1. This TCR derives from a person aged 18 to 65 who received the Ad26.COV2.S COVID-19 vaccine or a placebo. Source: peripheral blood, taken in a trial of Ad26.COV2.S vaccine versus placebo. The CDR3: CASSRDRGETQYF. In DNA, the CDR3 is TGTGCCAGCAGCCGGGACAGGGGAGAGACCCAGTACTTC.